The TCR beta chain under discussion was sequenced for a study of CD8 T cells in Susac syndrome. This clonotype was observed once. With random hexamers, reverse transcription was performed on 0.5 to 1 ug of RNA. Using its own MiXCR run on the immunoSEQ multiplex PCR reads, TCRdb lists one record per CDR3 protein. The data hold some 100,000 distinct CDR3 sequences, with around 92% observed a single time. CD8+ and CD4+ T cells from blood underwent TCR beta sequencing, which was carried out in a high-throughput format. This sequence originates from a human donor with multiple sclerosis. Sequenced sample: CD4+ T cells from PBMCs.

The CDR3 nucleotides read TGTGCCAGCAGATTATCCGGAGGAGCCTCCGGCTTCTATGGCTACACCTTC. The encoded protein is CASRLSGGASGFYGYTF. The chain uses TRBV5-6 and TRBJ1-2; D remains unclear. Trimming pared 5 bases from V and 4 bases from J, leaving 24 bases between. Germline CDR1 reads SGHDT; CDR2 reads YYEEEE. The CDR3 is made up of 17 amino acids.